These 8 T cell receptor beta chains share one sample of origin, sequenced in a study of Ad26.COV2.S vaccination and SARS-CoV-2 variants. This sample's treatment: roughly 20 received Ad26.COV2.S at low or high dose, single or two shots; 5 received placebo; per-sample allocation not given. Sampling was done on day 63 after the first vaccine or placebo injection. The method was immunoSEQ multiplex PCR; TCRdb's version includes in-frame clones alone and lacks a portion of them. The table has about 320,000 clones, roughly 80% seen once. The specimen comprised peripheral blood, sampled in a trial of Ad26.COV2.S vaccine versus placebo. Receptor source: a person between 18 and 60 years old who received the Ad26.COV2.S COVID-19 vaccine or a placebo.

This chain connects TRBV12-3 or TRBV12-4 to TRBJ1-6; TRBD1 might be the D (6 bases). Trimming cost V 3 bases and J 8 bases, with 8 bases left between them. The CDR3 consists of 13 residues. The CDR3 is CASSLTGYSPLHF. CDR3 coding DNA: TGTGCCAGCAGTTTGACAGGTTATTCACCCCTCCACTTT.

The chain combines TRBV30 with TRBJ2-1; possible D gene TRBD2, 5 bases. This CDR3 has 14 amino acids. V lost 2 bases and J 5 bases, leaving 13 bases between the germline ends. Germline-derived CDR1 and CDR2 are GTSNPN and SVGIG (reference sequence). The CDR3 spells CAWSLRLPDNEQFF. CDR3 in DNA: TGTGCCTGGAGTTTGCGACTACCAGACAATGAGCAGTTCTTC.

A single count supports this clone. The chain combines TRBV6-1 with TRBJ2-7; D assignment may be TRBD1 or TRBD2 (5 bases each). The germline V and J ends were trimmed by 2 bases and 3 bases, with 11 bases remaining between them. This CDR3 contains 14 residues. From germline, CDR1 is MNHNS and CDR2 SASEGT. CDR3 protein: CASSEWGSYYEQYF. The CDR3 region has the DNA TGTGCCAGCAGTGAATGGGGGTCGTACTACGAGCAGTACTTC.

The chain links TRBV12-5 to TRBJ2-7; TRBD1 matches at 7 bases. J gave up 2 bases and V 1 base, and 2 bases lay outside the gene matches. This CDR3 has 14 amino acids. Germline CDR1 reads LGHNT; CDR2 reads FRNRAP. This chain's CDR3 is CASGLAGTAYEQYF. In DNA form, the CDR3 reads TGTGCTAGTGGTTTGGCCGGGACAGCCTACGAGCAGTACTTC. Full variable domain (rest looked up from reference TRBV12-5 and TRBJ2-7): DARVTQTPRHKVTEMGQEVTMRCQPILGHNTVFWYRQTMMQGLELLAYFRNRAPLDDSGMPKDRFSAEMPDATLATLKIQPSEPRDSAVYFCASGLAGTAYEQYFGPGTRLTVT.

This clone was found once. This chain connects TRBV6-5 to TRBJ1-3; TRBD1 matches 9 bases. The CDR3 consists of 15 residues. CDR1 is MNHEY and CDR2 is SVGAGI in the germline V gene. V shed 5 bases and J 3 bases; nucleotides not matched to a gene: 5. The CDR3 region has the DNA TGTGCCAGCAGTCCGAACAGGGGGCGTGGAAACACCATATATTTT. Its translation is CASSPNRGRGNTIYF.

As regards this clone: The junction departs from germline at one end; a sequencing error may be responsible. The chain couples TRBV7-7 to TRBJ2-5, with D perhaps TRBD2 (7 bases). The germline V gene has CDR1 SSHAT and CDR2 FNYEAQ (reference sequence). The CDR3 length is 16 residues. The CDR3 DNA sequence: TGTGCTAGCAGCCCTAGCGGCCGGGGGGCTGTCGAGACCCAGTACTTC. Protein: CASSPSGRGAVETQYF.

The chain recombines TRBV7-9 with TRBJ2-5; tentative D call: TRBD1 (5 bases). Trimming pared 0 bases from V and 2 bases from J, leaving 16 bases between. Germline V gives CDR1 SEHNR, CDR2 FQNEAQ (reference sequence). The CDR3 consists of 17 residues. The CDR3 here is CASSLALLSRGQETQYF. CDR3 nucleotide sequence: TGTGCCAGCAGCTTAGCCCTCCTCTCTAGGGGTCAAGAGACCCAGTACTTC. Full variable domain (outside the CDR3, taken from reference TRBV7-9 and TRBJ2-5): DTGVSQNPRHKITKRGQNVTFRCDPISEHNRLYWYRQTLGQGPEFLTYFQNEAQLEKSRLLSDRFSAERPKGSFSTLEIQRTEQGDSAMYLCASSLALLSRGQETQYFGPGTRLLVL.

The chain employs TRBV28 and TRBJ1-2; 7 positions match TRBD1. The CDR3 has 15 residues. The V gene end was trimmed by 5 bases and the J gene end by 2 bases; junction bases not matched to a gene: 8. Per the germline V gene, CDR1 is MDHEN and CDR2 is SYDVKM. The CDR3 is CASSQQGRGNYGYTF. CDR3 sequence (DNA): TGTGCCAGCAGTCAACAGGGGAGGGGGAACTATGGCTACACCTTC.